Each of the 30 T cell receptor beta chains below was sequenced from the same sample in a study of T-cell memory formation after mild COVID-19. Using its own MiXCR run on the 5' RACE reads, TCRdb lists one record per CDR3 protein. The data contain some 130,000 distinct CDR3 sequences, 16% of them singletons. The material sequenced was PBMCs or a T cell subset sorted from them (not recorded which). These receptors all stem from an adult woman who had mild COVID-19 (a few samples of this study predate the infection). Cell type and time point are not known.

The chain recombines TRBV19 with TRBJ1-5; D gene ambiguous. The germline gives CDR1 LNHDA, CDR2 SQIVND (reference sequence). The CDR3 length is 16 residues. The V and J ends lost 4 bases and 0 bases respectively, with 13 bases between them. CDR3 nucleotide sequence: TGTGCCAGTAGTACCCTCTGGGGAGCTAGCAATCAGCCCCAGCATTTT. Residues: CASSTLWGASNQPQHF.

The CDR3, as DNA: TGTGCCAGCAGCTTAATATTGGCTAGCGGGAAGTCGTGGGAAGAGACCCAGTACTTC. Translated: CASSLILASGKSWEETQYF. V usage is TRBV7-2 and J usage is TRBJ2-5, with 9 nucleotides matching TRBD2. The CDR3 totals 19 residues. From germline, CDR1 is SGHTA and CDR2 FQGNSA. With V trimmed by 2 bases and J by 3 bases, 16 bases remained unmatched.

The CDR3 is CASSYPSGSSYNEQFF. The CDR3 nucleotides are TGTGCCAGCAGTTACCCAAGCGGGAGCTCCTACAATGAGCAGTTCTTC. This rearrangement joins TRBV6-5 to TRBJ2-1; 8 bases match TRBD2. The trim removed 2 bases at V and 0 bases at J, leaving 3 bases unmatched. This CDR3 has 16 residues. Per germline, CDR1 MNHEY and CDR2 SVGAGI.

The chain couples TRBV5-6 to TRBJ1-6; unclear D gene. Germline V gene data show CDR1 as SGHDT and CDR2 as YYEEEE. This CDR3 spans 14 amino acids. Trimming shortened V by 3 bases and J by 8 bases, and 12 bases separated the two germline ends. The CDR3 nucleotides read TGTGCCAGCAGCTGGCCGGGAGCCCATTCACCCCTCCACTTT. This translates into CASSWPGAHSPLHF.

The chain's CDR3 is CAIRADRGGNQPQHF. The CDR3 coding sequence is TGTGCCATCAGGGCCGACAGGGGAGGCAATCAGCCCCAGCATTTT. The chain is built from TRBV10-3 and TRBJ1-5; TRBD1 matches at 8 bases. With 6 bases clipped from V and 2 bases from J, the junction kept 6 bases outside the gene matches. The CDR3 extends over 15 amino acids. Looked up from germline, CDR1 is ENHRY and CDR2 is SYGVKD.

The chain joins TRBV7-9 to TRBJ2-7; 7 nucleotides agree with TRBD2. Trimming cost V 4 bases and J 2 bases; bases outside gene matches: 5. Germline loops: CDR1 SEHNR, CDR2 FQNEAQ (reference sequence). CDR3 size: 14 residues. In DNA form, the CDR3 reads TGTGCCAGCAGCTCCCGCGGGGGACCCTACGAGCAGTACTTC. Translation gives CASSSRGGPYEQYF.

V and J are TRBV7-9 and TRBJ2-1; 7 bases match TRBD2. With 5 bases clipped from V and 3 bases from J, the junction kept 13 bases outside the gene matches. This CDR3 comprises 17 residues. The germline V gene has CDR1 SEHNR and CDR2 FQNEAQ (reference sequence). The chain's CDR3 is CASSPSRGELFYNEQFF. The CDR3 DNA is TGTGCCAGCAGCCCATCCCGGGGGGAGCTCTTCTACAATGAGCAGTTCTTC.

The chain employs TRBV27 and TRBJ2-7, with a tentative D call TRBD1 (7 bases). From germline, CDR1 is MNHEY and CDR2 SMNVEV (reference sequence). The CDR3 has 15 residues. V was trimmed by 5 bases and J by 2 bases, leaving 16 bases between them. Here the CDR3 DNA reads TGTGCCAGCAGTACGAGGACAGGCGGGACCTACGAGCAGTACTTC. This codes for CASSTRTGGTYEQYF.

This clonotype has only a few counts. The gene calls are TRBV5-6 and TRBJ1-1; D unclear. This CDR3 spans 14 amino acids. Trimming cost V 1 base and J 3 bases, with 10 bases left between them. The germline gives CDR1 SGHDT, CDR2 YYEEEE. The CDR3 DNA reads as TGTGCCAGCAGCTTGAAAGCCCGGGACACTGAAGCTTTCTTT. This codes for CASSLKARDTEAFF.

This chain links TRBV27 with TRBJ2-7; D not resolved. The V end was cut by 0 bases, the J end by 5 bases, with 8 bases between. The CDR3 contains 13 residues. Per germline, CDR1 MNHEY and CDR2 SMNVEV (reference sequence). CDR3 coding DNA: TGTGCCAGCAGTTTATCAGCTGGGAACGAGCAGTACTTC. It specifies CASSLSAGNEQYF.

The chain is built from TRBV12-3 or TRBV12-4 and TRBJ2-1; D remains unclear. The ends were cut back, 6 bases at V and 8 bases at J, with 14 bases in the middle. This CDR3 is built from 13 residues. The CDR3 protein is CASSLGSGDEQFF. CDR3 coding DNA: TGTGCCAGCAGCTTGGGGTCCGGCGATGAGCAGTTCTTC.

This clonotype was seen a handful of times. CDR3 nucleotide sequence: TGTGCCACCAGCAGAGATGTAGAGGTGTTGGCTAGCGGGGGGACCGGGGAGCTGTTTTTT. This encodes CATSRDVEVLASGGTGELFF. The rearrangement links TRBV15 to TRBJ2-2, with 11 bases aligning to TRBD2. The ends lost 0 bases at V and 5 bases at J; junction bases unmatched: 14. The V gene's germline CDR1 is LNHNV and CDR2 YYDKDF (reference sequence). CDR3 length: 20 amino acids.

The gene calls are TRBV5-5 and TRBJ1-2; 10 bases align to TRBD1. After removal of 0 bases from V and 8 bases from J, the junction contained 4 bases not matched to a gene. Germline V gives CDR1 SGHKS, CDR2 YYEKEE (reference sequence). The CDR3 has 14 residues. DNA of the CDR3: TGTGCCAGCAGCTTGGCCGGGACAGGGGTCGGCTACACCTTC. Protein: CASSLAGTGVGYTF.

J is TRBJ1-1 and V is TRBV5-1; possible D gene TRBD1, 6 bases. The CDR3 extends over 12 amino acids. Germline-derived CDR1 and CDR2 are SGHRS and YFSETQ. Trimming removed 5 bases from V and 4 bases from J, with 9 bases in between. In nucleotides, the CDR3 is TGCGCCAGCAGACGGGACACCACTGAAGCTTTCTTT. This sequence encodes CASRRDTTEAFF.

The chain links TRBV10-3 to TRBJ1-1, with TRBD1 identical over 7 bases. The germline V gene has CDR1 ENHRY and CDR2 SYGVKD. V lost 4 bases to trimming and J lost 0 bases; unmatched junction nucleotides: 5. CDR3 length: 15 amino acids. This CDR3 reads CAISARQGVNTEAFF. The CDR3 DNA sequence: TGTGCCATCAGTGCCCGACAGGGCGTGAACACTGAAGCTTTCTTT.

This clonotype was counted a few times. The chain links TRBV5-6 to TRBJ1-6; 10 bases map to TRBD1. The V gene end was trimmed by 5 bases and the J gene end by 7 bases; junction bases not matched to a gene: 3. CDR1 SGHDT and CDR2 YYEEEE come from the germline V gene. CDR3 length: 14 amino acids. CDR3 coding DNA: TGTGCCAGCAGACCGGGACAGGGGAATTCACCCCTCCACTTT. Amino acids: CASRPGQGNSPLHF.

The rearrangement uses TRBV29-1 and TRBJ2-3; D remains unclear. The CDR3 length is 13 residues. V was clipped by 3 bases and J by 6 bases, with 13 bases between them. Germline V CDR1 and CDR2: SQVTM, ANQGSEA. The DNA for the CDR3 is TGCAGCGTTGATCGAGGTTTCCTGGATACGCAGTATTTT. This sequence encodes CSVDRGFLDTQYF.

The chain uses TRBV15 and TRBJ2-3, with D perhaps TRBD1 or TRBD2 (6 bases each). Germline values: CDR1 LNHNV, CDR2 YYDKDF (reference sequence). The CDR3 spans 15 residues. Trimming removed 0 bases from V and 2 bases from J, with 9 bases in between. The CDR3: CATSREGGNTDTQYF. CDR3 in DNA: TGTGCCACCAGCAGAGAAGGGGGGAACACAGATACGCAGTATTTT.

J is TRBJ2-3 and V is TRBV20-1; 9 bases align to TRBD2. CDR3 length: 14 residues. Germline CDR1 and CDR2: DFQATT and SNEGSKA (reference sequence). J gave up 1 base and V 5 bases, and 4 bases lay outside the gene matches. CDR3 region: CSAQLAGRTDTQYF. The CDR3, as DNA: TGCAGTGCTCAACTAGCGGGCCGCACAGATACGCAGTATTTT.

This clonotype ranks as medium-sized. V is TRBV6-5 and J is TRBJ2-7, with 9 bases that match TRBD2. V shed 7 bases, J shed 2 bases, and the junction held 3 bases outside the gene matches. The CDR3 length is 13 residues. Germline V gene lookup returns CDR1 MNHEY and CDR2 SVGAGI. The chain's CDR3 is CASKLAGPYEQYF. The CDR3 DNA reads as TGTGCCAGCAAACTAGCGGGCCCCTACGAGCAGTACTTC.

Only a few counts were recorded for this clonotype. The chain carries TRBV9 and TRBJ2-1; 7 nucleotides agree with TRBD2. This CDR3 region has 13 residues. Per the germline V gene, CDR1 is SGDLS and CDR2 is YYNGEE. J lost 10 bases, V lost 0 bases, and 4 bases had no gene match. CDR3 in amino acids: CASSVVGGREQFF. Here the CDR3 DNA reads TGTGCCAGCAGCGTAGTGGGGGGGAGGGAGCAGTTCTTC.

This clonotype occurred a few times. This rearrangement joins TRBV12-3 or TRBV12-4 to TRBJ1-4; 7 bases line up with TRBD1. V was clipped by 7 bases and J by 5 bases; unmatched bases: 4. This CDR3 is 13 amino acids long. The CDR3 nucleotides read TGTGCCAGCACCGGACAGGTCAATGAAAAACTGTTTTTT. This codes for CASTGQVNEKLFF.

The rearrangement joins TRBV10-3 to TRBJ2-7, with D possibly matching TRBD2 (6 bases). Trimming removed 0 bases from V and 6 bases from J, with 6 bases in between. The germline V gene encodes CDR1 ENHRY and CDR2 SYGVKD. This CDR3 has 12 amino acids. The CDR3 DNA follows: TGTGCCATCAGTGAGTCGGGAGGCGAGCAGTACTTC. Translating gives CAISESGGEQYF.

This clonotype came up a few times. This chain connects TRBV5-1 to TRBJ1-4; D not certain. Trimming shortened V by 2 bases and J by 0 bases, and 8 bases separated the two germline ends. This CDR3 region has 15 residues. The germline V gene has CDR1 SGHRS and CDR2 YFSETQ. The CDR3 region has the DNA TGCGCCAGCAGCTTATCGAGTGCAACTAATGAAAAACTGTTTTTT. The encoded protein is CASSLSSATNEKLFF.

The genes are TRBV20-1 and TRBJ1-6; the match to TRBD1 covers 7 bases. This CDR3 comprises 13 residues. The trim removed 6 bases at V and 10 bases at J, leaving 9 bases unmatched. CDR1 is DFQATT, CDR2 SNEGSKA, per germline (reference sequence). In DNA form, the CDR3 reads TGCAGTGCCATCGGGACAGTAGAATCACCCCTCCACTTT. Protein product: CSAIGTVESPLHF.

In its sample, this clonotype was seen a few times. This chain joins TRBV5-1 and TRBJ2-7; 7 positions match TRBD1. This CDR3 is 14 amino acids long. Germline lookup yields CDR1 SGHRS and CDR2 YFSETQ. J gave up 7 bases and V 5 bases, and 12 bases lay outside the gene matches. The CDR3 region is CASSLLGTVREQYF. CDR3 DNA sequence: TGCGCCAGCAGTCTCCTCGGGACAGTGAGGGAGCAGTACTTC.

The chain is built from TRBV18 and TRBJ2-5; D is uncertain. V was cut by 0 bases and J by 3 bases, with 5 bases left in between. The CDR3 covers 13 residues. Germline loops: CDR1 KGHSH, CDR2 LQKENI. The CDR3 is CASSPPMEETQYF. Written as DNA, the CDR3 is TGTGCCAGCTCACCACCTATGGAAGAGACCCAGTACTTC.

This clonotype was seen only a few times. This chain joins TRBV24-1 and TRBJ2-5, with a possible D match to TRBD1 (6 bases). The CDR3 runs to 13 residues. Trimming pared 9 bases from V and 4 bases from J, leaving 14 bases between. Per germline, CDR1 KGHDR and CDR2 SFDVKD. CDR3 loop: CATQGQPVETQYF. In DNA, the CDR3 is TGTGCCACCCAGGGGCAGCCTGTAGAGACCCAGTACTTC.

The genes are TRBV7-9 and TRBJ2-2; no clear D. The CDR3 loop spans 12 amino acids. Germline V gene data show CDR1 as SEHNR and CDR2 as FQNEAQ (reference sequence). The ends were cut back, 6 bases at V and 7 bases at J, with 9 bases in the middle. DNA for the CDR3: TGTGCCAGCAGTCCAGTGGACGGGGAGCTGTTTTTT. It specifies CASSPVDGELFF. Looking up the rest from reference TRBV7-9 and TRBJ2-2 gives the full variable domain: DTGVSQNPRHKITKRGQNVTFRCDPISEHNRLYWYRQTLGQGPEFLTYFQNEAQLEKSRLLSDRFSAERPKGSFSTLEIQRTEQGDSAMYLCASSPVDGELFFGEGSRLTVL.

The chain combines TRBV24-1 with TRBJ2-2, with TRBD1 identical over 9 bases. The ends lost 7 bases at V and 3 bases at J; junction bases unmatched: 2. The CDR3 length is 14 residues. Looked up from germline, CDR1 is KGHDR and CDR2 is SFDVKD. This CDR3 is CATSRDRDTGELFF. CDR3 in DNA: TGTGCCACCAGCCGGGACAGGGACACCGGGGAGCTGTTTTTT.